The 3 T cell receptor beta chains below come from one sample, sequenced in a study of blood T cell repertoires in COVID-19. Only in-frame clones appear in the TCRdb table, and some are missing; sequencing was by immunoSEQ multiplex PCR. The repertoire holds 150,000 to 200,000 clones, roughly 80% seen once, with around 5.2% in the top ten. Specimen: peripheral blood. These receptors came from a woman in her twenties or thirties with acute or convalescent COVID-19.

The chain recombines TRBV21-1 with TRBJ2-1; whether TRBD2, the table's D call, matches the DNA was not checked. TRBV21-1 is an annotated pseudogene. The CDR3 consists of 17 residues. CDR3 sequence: CASSKGSRGSLPNEQFF. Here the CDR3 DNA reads TGTGCCAGCAGCAAAGGTTCGCGCGGGAGTCTTCCCAATGAGCAGTTCTTC.

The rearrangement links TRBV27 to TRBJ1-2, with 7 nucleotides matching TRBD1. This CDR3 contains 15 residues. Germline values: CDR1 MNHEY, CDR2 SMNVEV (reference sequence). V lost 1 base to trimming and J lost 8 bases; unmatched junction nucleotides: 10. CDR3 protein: CASSLYRGRRGGYTF. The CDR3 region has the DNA TGTGCCAGCAGTTTATATAGGGGGCGTCGCGGCGGCTACACCTTC.

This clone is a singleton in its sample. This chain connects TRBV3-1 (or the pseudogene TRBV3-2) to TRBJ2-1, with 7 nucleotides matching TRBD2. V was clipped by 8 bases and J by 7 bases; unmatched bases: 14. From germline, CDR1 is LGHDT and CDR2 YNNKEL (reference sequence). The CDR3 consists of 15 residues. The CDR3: CASQNSGQRKNEQFF. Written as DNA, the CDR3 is TGTGCCAGCCAGAATAGCGGGCAGAGGAAGAATGAGCAGTTCTTC.